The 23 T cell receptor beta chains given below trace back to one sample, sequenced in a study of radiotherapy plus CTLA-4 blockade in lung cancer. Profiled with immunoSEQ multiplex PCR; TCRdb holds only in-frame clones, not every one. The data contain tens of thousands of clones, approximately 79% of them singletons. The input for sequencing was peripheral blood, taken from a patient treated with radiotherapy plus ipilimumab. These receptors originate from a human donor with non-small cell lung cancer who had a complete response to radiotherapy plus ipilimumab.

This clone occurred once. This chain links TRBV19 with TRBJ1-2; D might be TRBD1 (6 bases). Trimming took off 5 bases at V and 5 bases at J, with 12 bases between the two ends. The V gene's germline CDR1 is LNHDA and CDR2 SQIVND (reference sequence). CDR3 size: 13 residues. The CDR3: CASSFSDRYGYTF. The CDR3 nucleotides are TGTGCCAGTAGTTTCTCGGACAGATATGGCTACACCTTC.

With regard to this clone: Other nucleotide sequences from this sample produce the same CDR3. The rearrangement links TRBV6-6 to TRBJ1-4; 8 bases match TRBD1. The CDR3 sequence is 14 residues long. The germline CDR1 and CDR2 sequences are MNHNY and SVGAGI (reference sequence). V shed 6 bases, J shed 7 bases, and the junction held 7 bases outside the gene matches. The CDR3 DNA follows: TGTGCCAGCAGCTATGGACAGGGAGGTGAAAAACTGTTTTTT. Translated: CASSYGQGGEKLFF.

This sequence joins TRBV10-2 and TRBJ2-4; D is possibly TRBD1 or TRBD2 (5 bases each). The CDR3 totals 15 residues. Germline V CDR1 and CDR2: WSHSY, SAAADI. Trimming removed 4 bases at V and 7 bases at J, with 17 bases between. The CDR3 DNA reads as TGCGCCAGCAGTGCAACCGGGGCTAGGTGGAACATTCAGTACTTC. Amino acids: CASSATGARWNIQYF.

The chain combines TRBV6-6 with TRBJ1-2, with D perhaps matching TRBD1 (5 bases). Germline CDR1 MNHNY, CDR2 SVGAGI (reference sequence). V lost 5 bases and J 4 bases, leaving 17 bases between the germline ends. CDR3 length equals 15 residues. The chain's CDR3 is CASSPPGGSTYGYTF. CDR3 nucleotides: TGTGCCAGCAGTCCCCCCGGGGGGTCGACCTATGGCTACACCTTC.

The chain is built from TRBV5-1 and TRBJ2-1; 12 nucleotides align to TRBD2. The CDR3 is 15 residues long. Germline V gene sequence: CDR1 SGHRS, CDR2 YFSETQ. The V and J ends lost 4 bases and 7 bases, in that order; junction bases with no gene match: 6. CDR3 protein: CASSRTSGIENEQFF. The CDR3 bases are TGCGCCAGCAGCCGGACTAGCGGGATCGAAAATGAGCAGTTCTTC.

This CDR3 reads CASSSGLAGGPDEQFF. CDR3 nucleotide sequence: TGTGCCAGCAGCTCGGGACTAGCGGGAGGGCCCGATGAGCAGTTCTTC. The gene calls are TRBV7-2 and TRBJ2-1; 16 bases fit TRBD2. The CDR3 runs to 16 residues. The trim removed 4 bases at V and 8 bases at J, leaving 5 bases unmatched. Germline V gene data show CDR1 as SGHTA and CDR2 as FQGNSA. Full variable domain (missing parts from reference TRBV7-2 and TRBJ2-1): GAGVSQSPSNKVTEKGKDVELRCDPISGHTALYWYRQSLGQGLEFLIYFQGNSAPDKSGLPSDRFSAERTGGSVSTLTIQRTQQEDSAVYLCASSSGLAGGPDEQFFGPGTRLTVL.

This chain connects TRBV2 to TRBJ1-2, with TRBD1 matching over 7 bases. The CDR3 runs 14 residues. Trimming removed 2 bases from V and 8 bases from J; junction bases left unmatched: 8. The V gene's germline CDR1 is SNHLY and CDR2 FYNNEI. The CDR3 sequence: CASSEQGRGRGYTF. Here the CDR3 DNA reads TGTGCCAGCAGTGAACAGGGTAGGGGGCGAGGCTACACCTTC.

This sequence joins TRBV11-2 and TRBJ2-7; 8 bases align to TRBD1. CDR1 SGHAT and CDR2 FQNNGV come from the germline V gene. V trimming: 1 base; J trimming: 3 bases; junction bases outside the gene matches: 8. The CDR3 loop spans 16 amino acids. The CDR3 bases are TGTGCCAGCAGCTTAGTTAGGTCAGGGGGCAGCTACGAGCAGTACTTC. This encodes CASSLVRSGGSYEQYF.

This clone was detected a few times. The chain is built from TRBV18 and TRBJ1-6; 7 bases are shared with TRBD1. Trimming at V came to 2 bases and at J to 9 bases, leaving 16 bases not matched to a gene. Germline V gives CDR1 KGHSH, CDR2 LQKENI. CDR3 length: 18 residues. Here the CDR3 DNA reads TGTGCCAGCTCACCAGGGGCCCGGGACAGAGGTAGGGGTTCACCCCTCCACTTT. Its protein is CASSPGARDRGRGSPLHF.

CDR3 nucleotides: TGTGCCAGCAGTTACTCTACGGGCACCTACGAGCAGTACTTC. Protein product: CASSYSTGTYEQYF. This chain connects TRBV6-5 to TRBJ2-7; D is unclear. V lost 0 bases, J lost 2 bases, and 8 bases lay in between. The germline V gene encodes CDR1 MNHEY and CDR2 SVGAGI. The CDR3 sequence is 14 residues long.

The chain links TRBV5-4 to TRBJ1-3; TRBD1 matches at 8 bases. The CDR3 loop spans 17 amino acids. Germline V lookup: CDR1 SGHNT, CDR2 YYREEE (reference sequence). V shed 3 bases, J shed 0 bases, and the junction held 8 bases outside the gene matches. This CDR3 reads CASSSRRTGSSGNTIYF. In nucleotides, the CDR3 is TGTGCCAGCAGCTCCCGTAGGACAGGGTCCTCTGGAAACACCATATATTTT.

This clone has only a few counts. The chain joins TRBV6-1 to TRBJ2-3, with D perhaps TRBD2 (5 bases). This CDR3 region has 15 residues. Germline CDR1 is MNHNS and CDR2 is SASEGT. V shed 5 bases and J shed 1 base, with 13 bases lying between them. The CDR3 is CASSFPLGGTDTQYF. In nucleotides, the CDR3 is TGTGCCAGCAGTTTTCCCCTCGGGGGCACAGATACGCAGTATTTT.

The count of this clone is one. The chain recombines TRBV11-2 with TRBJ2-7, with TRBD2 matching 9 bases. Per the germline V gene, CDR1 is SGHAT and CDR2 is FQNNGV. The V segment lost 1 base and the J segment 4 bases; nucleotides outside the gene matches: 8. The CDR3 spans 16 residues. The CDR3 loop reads CASSLGGLAKEYEQYV. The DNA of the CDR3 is TGTGCCAGCAGCTTAGGCGGACTAGCGAAAGAGTACGAGCAGTACGTC.

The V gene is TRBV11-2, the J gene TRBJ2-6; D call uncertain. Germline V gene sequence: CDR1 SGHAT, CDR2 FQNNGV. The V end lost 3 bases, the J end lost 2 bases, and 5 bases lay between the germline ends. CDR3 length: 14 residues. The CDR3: CASSFVAGANVLTF. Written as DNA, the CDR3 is TGTGCCAGCAGCTTCGTCGCTGGGGCCAACGTCCTGACTTTC. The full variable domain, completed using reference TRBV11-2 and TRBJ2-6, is EAGVAQSPRYKIIEKRQSVAFWCNPISGHATLYWYQQILGQGPKLLIQFQNNGVVDDSQLPKDRFSAERLKGVDSTLKIQPAKLEDSAVYLCASSFVAGANVLTFGAGSRLTVL.

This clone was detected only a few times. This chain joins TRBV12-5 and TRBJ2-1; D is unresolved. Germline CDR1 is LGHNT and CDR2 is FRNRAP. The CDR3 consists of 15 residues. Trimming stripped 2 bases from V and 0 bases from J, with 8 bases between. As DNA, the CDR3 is TGTGCTAGTGGTTTGATGACGGGCTCCTACAATGAGCAGTTCTTC. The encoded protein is CASGLMTGSYNEQFF.

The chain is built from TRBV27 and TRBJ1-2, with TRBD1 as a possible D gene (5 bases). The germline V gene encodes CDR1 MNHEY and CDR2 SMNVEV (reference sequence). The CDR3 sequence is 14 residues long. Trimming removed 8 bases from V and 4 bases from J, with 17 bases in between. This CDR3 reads CASSPRQSPYGYTF. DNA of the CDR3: TGTGCCAGCTCGCCCCGACAGTCCCCCTATGGCTACACCTTC.

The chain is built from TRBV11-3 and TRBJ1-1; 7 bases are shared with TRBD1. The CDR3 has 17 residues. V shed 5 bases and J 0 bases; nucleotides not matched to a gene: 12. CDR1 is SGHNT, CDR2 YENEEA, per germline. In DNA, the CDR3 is TGTGCCAGCAGCCACCCAGGGGGGGCGGAGATGAACACTGAAGCTTTCTTT. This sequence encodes CASSHPGGAEMNTEAFF.

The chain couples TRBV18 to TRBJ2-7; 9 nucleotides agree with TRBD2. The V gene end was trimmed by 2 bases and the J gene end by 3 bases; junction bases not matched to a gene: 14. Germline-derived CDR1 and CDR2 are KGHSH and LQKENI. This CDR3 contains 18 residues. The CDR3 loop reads CASSPAAGGQSYYYEQYF. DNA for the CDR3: TGTGCCAGCTCACCAGCCGCGGGGGGGCAATCTTATTACTACGAGCAGTACTTC.

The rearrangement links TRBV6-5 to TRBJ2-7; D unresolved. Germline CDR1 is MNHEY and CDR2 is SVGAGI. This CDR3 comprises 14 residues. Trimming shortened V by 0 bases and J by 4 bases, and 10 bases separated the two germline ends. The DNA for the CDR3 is TGTGCCAGCAGTTACTCACGAACAGCATACGAGCAGTACTTC. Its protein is CASSYSRTAYEQYF.

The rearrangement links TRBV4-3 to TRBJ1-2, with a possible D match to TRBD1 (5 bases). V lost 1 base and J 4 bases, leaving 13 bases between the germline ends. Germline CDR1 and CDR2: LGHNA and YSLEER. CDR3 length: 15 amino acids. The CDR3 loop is CASSQVAGSTYGYTF. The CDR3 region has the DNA TGCGCCAGCAGCCAAGTCGCAGGGAGTACCTATGGCTACACCTTC.

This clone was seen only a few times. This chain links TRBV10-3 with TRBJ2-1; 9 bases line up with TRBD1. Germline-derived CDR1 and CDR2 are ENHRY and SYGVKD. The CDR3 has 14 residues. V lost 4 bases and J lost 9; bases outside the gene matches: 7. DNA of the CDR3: TGTGCCATCAGTGGGGAACAGGGGGCATTTGAGCAGTTCTTC. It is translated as CAISGEQGAFEQFF.

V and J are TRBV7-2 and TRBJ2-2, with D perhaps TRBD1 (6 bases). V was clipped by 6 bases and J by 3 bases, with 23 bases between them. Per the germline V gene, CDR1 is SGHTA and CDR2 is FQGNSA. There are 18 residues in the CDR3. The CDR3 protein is CASRINDGDNRDTGELFF. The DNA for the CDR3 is TGTGCCAGCAGAATTAACGACGGGGACAATAGGGACACCGGGGAGCTGTTTTTT.

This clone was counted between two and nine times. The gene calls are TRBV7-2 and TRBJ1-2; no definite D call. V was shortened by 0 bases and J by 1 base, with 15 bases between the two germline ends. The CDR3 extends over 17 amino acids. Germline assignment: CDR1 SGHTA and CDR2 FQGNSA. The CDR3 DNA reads TGTGCCAGCAGCTTAGCGGTCTGGGAGGGAATTAACTATGGCTACACCTTC. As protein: CASSLAVWEGINYGYTF.